The 2 T cell receptor beta chains listed next were all sequenced from one sample in a study of T cell changes during pregnancy in multiple sclerosis. The data were produced by immunoSEQ multiplex PCR, yet TCRdb's version contains in-frame clones alone and is incomplete. The sample shows approximately 38,000 clones, roughly 90% of them seen only once. Source: CD8+ T cells from peripheral blood mononuclear cells, taken in the third trimester of pregnancy. These receptors all stem from a female donor with multiple sclerosis, enrolled in a pregnancy study.

The chain couples TRBV4-3 to TRBJ2-7, with 7 bases identical to TRBD1. V gave up 0 bases and J gave up 3 bases; unmatched junction bases: 5. This CDR3 contains 15 residues. Germline CDR1 LGHNA, CDR2 YSLEER. CDR3 sequence: CASSQDRDSYYEQYF. Here the CDR3 DNA reads TGCGCCAGCAGCCAAGACCGGGACAGCTACTACGAGCAGTACTTC.

This clone was observed a few times. The chain links TRBV29-1 to TRBJ1-1; D is possibly TRBD1 (6 bases). CDR3 length equals 13 residues. Germline CDR1 and CDR2: SQVTM and ANQGSEA. V was cut by 4 bases and J by 7 bases, with 16 bases left in between. The CDR3 DNA is TGCAGCGTTGGAAGGACAGTACTAAATGAAGCTTTCTTT. It is translated as CSVGRTVLNEAFF.